The 3 T cell receptor beta chains listed next were all sequenced from one sample in a study of memory CD4+ T cells and cytomegalovirus serostatus. The data were produced by immunoSEQ multiplex PCR, yet TCRdb's version contains in-frame clones alone and is incomplete. The data hold tens of thousands of clones, with around 74% observed a single time. Single viable CD3+CD4+CD8-CD45RO+ cells were sorted as the memory CD4+ T cells. The sample consisted of memory CD4+ T cells from blood. These receptors all stem from an adult in good health and CMV-seropositive.

This clone was detected only a few times. This chain connects TRBV7-2 to TRBJ2-7, with D perhaps being TRBD1 or TRBD2 (6 bases each). Germline lookup yields CDR1 SGHTA and CDR2 FQGNSA. This CDR3 has 13 residues. The V gene lost 2 bases and the J gene lost 5 bases, with 10 bases spanning the gap. DNA for the CDR3: TGTGCCAGCAGCTTATCGGGGGCTGACGAGCAGTACTTC. Its protein is CASSLSGADEQYF.

This chain connects TRBV19 to TRBJ1-2, with D perhaps TRBD1 (6 bases). Per germline, CDR1 LNHDA and CDR2 SQIVND (reference sequence). Trimming took off 7 bases at V and 3 bases at J, with 15 bases between the two ends. CDR3 length equals 14 residues. As DNA, the CDR3 is TGTGCCAGTATGTGGTATGGGGGCGACTATGGCTACACCTTC. This gives the protein CASMWYGGDYGYTF.

This clone was counted once. This sequence joins TRBV5-1 and TRBJ2-5, with no clear D. Looked up from germline, CDR1 is SGHRS and CDR2 is YFSETQ. V dropped 0 bases and J dropped 0 bases, with 6 bases sitting between them. The CDR3 totals 14 residues. CDR3 sequence: CASSLGPYQETQYF. The CDR3 nucleotides read TGCGCCAGCAGCTTGGGCCCCTACCAAGAGACCCAGTACTTC.